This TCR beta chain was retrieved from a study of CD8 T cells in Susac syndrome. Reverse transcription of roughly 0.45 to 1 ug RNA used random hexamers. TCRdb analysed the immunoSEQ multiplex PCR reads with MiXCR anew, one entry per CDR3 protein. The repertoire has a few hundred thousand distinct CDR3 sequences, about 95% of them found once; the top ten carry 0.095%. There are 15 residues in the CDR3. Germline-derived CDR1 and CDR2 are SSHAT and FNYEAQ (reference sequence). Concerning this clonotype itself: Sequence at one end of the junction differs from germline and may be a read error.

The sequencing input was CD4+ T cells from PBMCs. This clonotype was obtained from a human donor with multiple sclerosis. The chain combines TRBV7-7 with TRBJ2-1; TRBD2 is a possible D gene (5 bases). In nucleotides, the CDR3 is TGTGCTAGCAGCTTAGTGCTAGCTGATTACAATGAGCAGTTCTTC. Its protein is CASSLVLADYNEQFF.